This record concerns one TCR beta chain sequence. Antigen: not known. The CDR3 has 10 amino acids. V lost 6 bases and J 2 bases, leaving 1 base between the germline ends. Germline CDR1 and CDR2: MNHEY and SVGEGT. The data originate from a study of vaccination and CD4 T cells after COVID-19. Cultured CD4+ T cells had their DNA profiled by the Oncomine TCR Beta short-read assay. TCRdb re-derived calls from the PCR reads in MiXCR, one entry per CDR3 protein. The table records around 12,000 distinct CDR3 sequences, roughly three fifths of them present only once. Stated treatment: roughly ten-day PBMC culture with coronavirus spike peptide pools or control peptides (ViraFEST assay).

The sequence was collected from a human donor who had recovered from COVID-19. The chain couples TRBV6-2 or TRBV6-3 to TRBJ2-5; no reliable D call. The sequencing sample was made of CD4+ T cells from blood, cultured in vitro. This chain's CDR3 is CASRQETQYF. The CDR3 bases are TGTGCCAGCAGGCAAGAGACCCAGTACTTC.